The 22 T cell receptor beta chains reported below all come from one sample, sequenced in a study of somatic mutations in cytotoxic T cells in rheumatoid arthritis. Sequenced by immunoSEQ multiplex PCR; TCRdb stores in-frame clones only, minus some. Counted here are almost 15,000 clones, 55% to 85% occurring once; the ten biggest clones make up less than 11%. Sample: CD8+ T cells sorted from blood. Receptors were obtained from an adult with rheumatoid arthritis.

CDR3 bases: TGTGCCAGTAGTCCAGGGGGCCATTCACCCCTCCACTTT. Protein sequence: CASSPGGHSPLHF. The chain employs TRBV19 and TRBJ1-6; TRBD1 matches 8 bases. The CDR3 loop spans 13 amino acids. Germline CDR1 is LNHDA and CDR2 is SQIVND (reference sequence). Trimming at V came to 5 bases and at J to 8 bases, leaving 2 bases not matched to a gene.

Here the CDR3 DNA reads TGTGCCACCAGCAGTGGGGACAGGGAAGCTTTCTTT. As protein: CATSSGDREAFF. This sequence joins TRBV15 and TRBJ1-1, with 8 bases lining up with TRBD1. J gave up 8 bases and V 3 bases, and 2 bases lay outside the gene matches. The CDR3 is 12 amino acids. Germline V gives CDR1 LNHNV, CDR2 YYDKDF (reference sequence).

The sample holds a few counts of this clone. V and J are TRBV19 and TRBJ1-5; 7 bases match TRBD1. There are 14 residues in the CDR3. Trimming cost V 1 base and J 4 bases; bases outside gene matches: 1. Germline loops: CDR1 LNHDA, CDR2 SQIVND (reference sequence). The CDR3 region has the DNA TGTGCCAGTAGTATAGGGGACAGAAATCAGCCCCAGCATTTT. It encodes CASSIGDRNQPQHF. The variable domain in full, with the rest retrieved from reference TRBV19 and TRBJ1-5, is DGGITQSPKYLFRKEGQNVTLSCEQNLNHDAMYWYRQDPGQGLRLIYYSQIVNDFQKGDIAEGYSVSREKKESFPLTVTSAQKNPTAFYLCASSIGDRNQPQHFGDGTRLSIL.

The CDR3 loop is CASALVGAGETQYF. In DNA, the CDR3 is TGCGCCAGCGCCTTGGTGGGGGCAGGGGAGACCCAGTACTTC. The V gene is TRBV4-3, the J gene TRBJ2-5; D perhaps matches TRBD1 (6 bases). The CDR3 consists of 14 residues. Per germline, CDR1 LGHNA and CDR2 YSLEER. The germline V and J ends were trimmed by 8 bases and 5 bases, with 18 bases remaining between them.

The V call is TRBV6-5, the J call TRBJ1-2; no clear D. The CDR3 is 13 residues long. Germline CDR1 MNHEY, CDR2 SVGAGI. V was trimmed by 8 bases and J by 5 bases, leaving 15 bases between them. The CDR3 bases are TGTGCCAGCGGAGCAGGTCCTTCTTATGGCTACACCTTC. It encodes CASGAGPSYGYTF.

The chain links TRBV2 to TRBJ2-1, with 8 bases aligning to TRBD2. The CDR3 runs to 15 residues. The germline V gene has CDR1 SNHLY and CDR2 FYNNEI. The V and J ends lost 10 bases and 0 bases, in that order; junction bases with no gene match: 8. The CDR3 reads CAIRGGPISYNEQFF. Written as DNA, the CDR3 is TGTGCCATTCGCGGGGGGCCTATCTCCTACAATGAGCAGTTCTTC.

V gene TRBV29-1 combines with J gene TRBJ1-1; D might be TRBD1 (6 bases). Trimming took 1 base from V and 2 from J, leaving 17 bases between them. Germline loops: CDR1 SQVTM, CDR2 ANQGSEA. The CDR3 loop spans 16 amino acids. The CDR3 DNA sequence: TGCAGCGTTGAAGTCTTTGGCGGCAGGGGTAACACTGAAGCTTTCTTT. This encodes CSVEVFGGRGNTEAFF. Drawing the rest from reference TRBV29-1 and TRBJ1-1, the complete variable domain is SAVISQKPSRDICQRGTSLTIQCQVDSQVTMMFWYRQQPGQSLTLIATANQGSEATYESGFVIDKFPISRPNLTFSTLTVSNMSPEDSSIYLCSVEVFGGRGNTEAFFGQGTRLTVV.

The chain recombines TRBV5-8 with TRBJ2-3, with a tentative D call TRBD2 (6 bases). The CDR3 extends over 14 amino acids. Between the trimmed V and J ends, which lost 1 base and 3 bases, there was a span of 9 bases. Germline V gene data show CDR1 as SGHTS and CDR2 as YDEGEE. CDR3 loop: CASSLRDFTDTQYF. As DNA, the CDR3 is TGTGCCAGCAGCTTGAGGGACTTTACAGATACGCAGTATTTT.

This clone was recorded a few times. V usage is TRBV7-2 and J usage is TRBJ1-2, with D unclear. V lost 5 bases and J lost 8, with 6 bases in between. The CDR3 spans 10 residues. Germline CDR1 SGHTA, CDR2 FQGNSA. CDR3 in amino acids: CASSRHGYTF. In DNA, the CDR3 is TGTGCCAGCAGCCGACACGGCTACACCTTC.

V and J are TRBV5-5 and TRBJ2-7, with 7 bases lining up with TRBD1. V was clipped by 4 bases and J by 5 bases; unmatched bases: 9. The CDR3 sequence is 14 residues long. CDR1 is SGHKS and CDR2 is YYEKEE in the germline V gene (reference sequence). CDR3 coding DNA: TGTGCCAGCAGCAGACAGGGCGGTTTTCACGAGCAGTACTTC. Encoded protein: CASSRQGGFHEQYF.

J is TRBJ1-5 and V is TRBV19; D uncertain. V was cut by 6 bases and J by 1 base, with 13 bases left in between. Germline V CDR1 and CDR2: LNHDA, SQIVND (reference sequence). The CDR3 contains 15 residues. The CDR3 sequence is CASSPLKLSNQPQHF. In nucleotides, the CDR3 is TGTGCCAGTAGCCCTCTGAAACTCAGCAATCAGCCCCAGCATTTT.

CDR3 DNA: TGTGCCAGCAGTTTAACCTCTTCGAGCTTGTACGAGCAGTACTTC. This sequence encodes CASSLTSSSLYEQYF. This chain links TRBV27 with TRBJ2-7; D call uncertain. The CDR3 runs to 15 residues. CDR1 is MNHEY, CDR2 SMNVEV, per germline (reference sequence). V was cut by 2 bases and J by 4 bases, with 15 bases left in between.

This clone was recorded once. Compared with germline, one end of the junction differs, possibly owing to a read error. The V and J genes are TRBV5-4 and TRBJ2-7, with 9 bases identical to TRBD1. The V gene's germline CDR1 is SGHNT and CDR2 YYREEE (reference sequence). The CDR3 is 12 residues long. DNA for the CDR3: TGTGCCAGCAGCTCGACGGGGACAGGGCTCATCTTC. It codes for CASSSTGTGLIF.

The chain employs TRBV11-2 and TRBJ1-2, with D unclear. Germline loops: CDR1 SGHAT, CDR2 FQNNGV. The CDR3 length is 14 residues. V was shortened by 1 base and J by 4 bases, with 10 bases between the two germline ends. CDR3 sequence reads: CASSLVPESYGYTF. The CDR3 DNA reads TGTGCCAGCAGCTTAGTGCCAGAAAGCTATGGCTACACCTTC. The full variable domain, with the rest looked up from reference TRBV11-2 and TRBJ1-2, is EAGVAQSPRYKIIEKRQSVAFWCNPISGHATLYWYQQILGQGPKLLIQFQNNGVVDDSQLPKDRFSAERLKGVDSTLKIQPAKLEDSAVYLCASSLVPESYGYTFGSGTRLTVV.

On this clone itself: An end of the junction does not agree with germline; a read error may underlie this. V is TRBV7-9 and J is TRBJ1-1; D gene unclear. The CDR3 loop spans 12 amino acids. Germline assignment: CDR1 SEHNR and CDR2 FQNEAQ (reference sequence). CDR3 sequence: CASSLDSTGAPF. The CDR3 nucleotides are TGTGCCAGCAGCTTAGATTCGACGGGAGCTCCCTTT.

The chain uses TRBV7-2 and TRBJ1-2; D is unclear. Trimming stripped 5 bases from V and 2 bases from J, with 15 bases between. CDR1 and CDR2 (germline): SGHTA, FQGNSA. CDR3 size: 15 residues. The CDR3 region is CASSPTAGANYGYTF. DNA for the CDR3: TGTGCCAGCAGCCCTACCGCGGGTGCAAACTATGGCTACACCTTC.

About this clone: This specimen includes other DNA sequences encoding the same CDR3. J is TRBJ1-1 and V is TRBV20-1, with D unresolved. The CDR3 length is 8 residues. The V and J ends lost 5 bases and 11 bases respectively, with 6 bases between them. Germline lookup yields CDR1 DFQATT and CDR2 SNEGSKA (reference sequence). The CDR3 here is CSAGAAFF. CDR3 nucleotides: TGCAGTGCTGGTGCGGCTTTCTTT.

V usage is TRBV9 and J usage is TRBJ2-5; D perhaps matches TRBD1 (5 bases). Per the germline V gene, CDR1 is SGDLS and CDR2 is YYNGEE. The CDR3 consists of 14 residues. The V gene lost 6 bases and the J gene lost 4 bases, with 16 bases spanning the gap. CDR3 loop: CASTPTQGGETQYF. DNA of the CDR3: TGTGCCAGCACCCCCACCCAGGGTGGAGAGACCCAGTACTTC.

CDR3 sequence reads: CAISEPNGSGPIEALTDTQYF. CDR3 coding DNA: TGTGCCATCAGTGAGCCGAACGGTTCGGGGCCAATAGAGGCCCTCACAGATACGCAGTATTTT. The J gene is TRBJ2-3, the V gene TRBV10-3, with D possibly called TRBD1 or TRBD2 (5 bases each). The CDR3 consists of 21 residues. Trimming stripped 2 bases from V and 2 bases from J, with 29 bases between. Germline V gene data show CDR1 as ENHRY and CDR2 as SYGVKD.

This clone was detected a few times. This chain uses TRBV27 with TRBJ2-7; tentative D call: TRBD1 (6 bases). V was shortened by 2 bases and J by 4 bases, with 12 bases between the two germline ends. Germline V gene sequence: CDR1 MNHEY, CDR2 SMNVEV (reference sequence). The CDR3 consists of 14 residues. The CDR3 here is CASSLKDSRYEQYF. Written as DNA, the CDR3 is TGTGCCAGCAGTTTAAAGGACAGCCGATACGAGCAGTACTTC.

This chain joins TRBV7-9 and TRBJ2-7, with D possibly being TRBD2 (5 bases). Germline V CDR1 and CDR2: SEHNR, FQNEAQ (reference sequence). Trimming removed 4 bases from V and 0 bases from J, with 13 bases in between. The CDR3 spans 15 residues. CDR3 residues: CASSSTGLSSYEQYF. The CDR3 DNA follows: TGTGCCAGCAGCTCGACCGGACTTAGCTCCTACGAGCAGTACTTC.

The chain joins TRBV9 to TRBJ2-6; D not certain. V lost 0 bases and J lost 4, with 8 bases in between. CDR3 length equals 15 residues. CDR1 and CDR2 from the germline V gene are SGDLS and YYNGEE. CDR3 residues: CASSVVGSGANVLTF. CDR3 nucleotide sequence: TGTGCCAGCAGCGTAGTCGGATCCGGGGCCAACGTCCTGACTTTC.